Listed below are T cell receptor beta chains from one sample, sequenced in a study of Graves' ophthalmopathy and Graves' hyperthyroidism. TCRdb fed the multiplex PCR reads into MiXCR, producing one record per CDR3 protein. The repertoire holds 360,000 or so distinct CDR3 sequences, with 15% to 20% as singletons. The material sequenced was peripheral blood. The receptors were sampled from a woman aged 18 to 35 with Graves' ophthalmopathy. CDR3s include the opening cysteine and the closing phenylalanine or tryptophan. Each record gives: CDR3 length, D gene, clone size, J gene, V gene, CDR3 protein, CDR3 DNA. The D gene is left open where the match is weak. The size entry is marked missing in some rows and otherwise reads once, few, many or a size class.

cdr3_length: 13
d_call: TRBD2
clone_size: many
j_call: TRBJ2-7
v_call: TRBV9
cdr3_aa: CASSVGTSGTPYF
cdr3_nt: TGTGCCAGCAGCGTAGGGACTAGCGGGACCCCGTACTTC

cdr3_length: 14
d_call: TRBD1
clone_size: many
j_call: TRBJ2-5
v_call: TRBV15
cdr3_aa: CATSQGQRQETQYF
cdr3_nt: TGTGCCACCAGCCAGGGACAGAGACAAGAGACCCAGTACTTC

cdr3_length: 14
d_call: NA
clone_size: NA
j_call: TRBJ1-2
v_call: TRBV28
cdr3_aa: CASSLPQRNYGYTF
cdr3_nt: TGTGCCAGCAGTTTACCCCAGAGGAACTATGGCTACACCTTC

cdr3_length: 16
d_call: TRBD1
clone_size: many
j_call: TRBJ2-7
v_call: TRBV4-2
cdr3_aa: CASSQKKAGGSYEQYF
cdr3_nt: TGTGCCAGCAGCCAAAAGAAGGCAGGGGGTTCCTACGAGCAGTACTTC

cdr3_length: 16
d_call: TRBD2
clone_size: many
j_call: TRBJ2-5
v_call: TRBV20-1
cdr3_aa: CSAYKLSGVIQETQYF
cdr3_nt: TGCAGTGCTTACAAACTGAGCGGGGTGATCCAAGAGACCCAGTACTTC

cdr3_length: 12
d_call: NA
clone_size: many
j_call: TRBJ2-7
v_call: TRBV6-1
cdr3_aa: CASRSGPYEQYF
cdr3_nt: TGTGCCAGCAGGAGCGGACCCTACGAGCAGTACTTC

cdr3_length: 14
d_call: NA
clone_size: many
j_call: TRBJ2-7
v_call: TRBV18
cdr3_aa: CASSPTGTTYEQYF
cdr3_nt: TGTGCCAGCTCCCCGACAGGGACTACCTACGAGCAGTACTTC

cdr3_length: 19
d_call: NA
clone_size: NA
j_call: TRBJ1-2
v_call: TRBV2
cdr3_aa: CASIPSLRPRLGPPYGYTF
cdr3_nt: TGTGCCAGCATCCCCAGCCTAAGACCACGGCTGGGGCCTCCATATGGCTACACCTTC

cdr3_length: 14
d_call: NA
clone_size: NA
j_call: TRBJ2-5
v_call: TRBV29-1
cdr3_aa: CSVGGLDSQETQYF
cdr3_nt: TGCAGCGTTGGGGGGTTGGACAGCCAAGAGACCCAGTACTTC

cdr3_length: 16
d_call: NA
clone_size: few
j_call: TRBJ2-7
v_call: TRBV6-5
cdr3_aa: CASSYPFSAVEGEQYF
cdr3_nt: TGTGCCAGCAGTTACCCCTTCTCGGCAGTCGAGGGGGAGCAGTACTTC

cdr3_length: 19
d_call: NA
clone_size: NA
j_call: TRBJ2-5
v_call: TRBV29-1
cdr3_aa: CSVASSPGWGIGSQETQYF
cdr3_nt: TGCAGCGTTGCCAGCAGTCCGGGGTGGGGAATCGGGAGTCAAGAGACCCAGTACTTC

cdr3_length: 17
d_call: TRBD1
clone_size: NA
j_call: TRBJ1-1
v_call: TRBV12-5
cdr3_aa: CASAFSSWTGEGTEAFF
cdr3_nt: TGTGCTAGTGCCTTTTCCTCATGGACAGGGGAGGGAACTGAAGCTTTCTTT

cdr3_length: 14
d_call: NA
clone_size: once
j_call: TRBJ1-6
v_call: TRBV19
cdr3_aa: CASAKDRYNSPLHF
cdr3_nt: TGTGCCAGTGCCAAGGATCGGTATAATTCACCCCTCCACTTT

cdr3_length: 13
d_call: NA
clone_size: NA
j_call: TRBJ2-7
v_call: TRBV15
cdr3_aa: CATSVTSFDEQYF
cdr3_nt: TGTGCCACCAGCGTAACTAGCTTTGACGAGCAGTACTTC

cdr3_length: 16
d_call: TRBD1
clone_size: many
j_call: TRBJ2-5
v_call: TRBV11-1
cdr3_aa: CASSFGQGSTKRTQYF
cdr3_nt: TGTGCCAGCAGCTTTGGACAGGGCTCCACCAAGAGAACCCAGTACTTC

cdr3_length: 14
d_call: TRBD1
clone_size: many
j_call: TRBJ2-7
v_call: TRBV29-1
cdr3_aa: CSVGGQGNPYEQYF
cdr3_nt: TGCAGCGTTGGAGGACAGGGGAACCCCTACGAGCAGTACTTC

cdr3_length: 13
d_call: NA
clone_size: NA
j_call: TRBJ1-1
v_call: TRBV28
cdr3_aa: CASSPQHIPQGFF
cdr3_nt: TGTGCCAGCAGTCCGCAACACATTCCACAGGGATTCTTT

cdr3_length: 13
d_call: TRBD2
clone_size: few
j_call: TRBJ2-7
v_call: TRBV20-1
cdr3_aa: CSARVLRGNEQYF
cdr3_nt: TGCAGTGCTAGAGTTTTGCGGGGGAACGAGCAGTACTTC

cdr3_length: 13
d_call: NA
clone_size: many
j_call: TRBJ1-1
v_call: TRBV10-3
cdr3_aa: CAISESGNREAFF
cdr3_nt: TGTGCCATCAGTGAGTCTGGGAATCGGGAAGCTTTCTTT

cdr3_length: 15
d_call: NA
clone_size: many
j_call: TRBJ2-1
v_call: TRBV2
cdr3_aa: CASSPFFGSDNEQFF
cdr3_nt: TGTGCCAGCAGTCCCTTCTTCGGTAGCGACAATGAGCAGTTCTTC

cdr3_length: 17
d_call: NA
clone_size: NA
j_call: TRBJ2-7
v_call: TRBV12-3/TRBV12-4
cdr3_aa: CASSLRGSHVWVYEQYF
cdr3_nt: TGTGCCAGCAGTTTAAGGGGGAGCCACGTCTGGGTCTACGAGCAGTACTTC

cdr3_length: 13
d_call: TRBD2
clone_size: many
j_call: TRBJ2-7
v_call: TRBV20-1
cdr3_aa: CSAPFLAGAEQYF
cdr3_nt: TGCAGTGCTCCCTTTCTAGCGGGAGCCGAGCAGTACTTC

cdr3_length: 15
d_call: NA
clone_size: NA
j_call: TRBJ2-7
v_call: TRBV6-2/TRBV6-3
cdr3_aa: CASSYNTGIPYEQYF
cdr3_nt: TGTGCCAGCAGTTATAACACCGGGATCCCCTACGAGCAGTACTTC

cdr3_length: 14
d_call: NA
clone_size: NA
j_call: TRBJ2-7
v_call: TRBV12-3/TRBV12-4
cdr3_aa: CASNPWGGSYEQYF
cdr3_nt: TGTGCCAGCAACCCCTGGGGAGGCTCCTACGAGCAGTACTTC

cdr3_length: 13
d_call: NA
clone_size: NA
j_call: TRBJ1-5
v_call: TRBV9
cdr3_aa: CASSLGVSEPQHF
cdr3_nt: TGTGCCAGCTCACTCGGGGTTTCGGAGCCCCAGCATTTT

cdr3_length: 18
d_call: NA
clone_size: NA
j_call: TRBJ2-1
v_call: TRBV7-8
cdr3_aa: CASSSSPLLAVSYNEQFF
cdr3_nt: TGTGCCAGCAGCTCGTCGCCCCTACTAGCCGTCTCCTACAATGAGCAGTTCTTC

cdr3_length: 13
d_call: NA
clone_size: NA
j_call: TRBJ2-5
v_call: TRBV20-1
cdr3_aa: CSASLDTEETQYF
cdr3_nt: TGCAGTGCTAGTTTGGACACGGAAGAGACCCAGTACTTC

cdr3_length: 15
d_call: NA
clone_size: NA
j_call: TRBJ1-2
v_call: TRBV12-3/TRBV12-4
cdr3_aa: CASSSKIRAHYGYTF
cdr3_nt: TGTGCCAGCAGTTCGAAAATCCGGGCCCACTATGGCTACACCTTC

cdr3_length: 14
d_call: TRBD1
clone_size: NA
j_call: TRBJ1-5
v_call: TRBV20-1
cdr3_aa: CSAAAGGGNQPQHF
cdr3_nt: TGCAGTGCCGCGGCAGGGGGCGGCAATCAGCCCCAGCATTTT

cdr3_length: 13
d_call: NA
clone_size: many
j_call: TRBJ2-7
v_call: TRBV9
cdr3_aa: CASSVDAGTEQYF
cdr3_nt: TGTGCCAGCAGCGTAGATGCCGGAACCGAGCAGTACTTC

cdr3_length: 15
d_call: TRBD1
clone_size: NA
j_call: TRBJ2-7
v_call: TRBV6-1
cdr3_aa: CASSSGTGKPYEQYF
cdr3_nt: TGTGCCAGTAGCTCCGGGACAGGGAAACCCTACGAGCAGTACTTC

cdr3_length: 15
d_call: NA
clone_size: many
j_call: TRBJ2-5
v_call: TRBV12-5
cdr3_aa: CASGRGVGAEETQYF
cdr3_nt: TGTGCTAGTGGCCGAGGGGTTGGGGCGGAAGAGACCCAGTACTTC

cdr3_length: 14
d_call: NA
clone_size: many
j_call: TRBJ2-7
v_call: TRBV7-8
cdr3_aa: CASSFEETNYEQYF
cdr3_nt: TGTGCCAGCAGCTTCGAGGAGACGAACTACGAGCAGTACTTC

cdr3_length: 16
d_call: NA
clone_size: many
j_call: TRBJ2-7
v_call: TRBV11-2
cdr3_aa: CASSQKIGAGSYEQYF
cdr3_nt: TGTGCCAGCAGCCAAAAGATCGGGGCAGGGTCCTACGAGCAGTACTTC

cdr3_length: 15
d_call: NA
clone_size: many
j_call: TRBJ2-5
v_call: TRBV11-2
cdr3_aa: CASSLGAGSRETQYF
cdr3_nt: TGTGCCAGCAGCTTAGGGGCGGGGTCTCGGGAGACCCAGTACTTC